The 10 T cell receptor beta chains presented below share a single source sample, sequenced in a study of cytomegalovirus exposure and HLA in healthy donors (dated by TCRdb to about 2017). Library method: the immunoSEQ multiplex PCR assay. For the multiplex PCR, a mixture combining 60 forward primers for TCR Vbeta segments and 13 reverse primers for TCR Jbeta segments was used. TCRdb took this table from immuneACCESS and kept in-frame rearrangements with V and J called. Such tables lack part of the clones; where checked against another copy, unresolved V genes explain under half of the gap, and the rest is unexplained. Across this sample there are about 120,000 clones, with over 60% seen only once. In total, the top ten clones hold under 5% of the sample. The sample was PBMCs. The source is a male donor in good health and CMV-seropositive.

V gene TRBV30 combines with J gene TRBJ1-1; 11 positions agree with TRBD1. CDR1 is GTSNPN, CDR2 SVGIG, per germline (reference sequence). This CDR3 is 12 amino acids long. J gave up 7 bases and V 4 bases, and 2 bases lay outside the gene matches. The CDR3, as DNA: TGTGCCTGGAAGGGACAGGGGGATGAAGCTTTCTTT. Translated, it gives CAWKGQGDEAFF.

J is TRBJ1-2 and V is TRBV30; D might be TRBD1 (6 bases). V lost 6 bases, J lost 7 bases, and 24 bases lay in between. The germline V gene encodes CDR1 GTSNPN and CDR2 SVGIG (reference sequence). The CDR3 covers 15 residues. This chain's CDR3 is CACLWGGAALSGYTF. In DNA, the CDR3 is TGTGCCTGCCTATGGGGGGGCGCTGCCCTATCTGGCTACACCTTC.

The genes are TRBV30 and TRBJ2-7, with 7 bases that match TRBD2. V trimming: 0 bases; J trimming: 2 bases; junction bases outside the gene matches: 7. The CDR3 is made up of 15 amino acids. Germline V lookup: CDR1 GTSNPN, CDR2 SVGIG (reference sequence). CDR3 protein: CAWSVLTGGTYEQYF. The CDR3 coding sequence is TGTGCCTGGAGTGTACTGACGGGGGGAACCTACGAGCAGTACTTC.

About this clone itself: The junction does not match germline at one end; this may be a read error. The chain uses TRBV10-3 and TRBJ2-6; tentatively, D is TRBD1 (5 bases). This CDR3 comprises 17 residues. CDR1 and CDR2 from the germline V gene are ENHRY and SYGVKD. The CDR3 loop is CAISSLLPNSGANGLTF. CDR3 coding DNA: TGTGCCATCAGTTCACTCCTTCCCAACTCTGGGGCCAACGGCCTGACTTTC.

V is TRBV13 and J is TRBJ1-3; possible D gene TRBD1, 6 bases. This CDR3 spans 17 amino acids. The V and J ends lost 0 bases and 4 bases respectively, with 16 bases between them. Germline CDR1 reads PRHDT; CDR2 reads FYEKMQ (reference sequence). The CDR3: CASSLGNPGALGNTIYF. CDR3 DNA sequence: TGTGCCAGCAGCTTAGGGAATCCAGGGGCTCTGGGAAACACCATATATTTT.

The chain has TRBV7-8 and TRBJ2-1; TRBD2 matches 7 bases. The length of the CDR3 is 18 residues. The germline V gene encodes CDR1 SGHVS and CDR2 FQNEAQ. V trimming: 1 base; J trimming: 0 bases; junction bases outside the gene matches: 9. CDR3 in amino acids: CASSLGLAERSSYNEQFF. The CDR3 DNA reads TGTGCCAGCAGCTTAGGGCTAGCGGAACGGAGCTCCTACAATGAGCAGTTCTTC. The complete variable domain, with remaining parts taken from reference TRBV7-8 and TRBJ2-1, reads GAGVSQSPRYKVAKRGQDVALRCDPISGHVSLFWYQQALGQGPEFLTYFQNEAQLDKSGLPSDRFFAERPEGSVSTLKIQRTQQEDSAVYLCASSLGLAERSSYNEQFFGPGTRLTVL.

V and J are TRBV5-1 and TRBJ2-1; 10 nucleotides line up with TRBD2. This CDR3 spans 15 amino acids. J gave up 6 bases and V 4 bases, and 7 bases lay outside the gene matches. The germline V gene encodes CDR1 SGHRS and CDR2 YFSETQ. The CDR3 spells CASSNLAGVGNEQFF. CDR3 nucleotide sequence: TGCGCCAGCAGCAACCTAGCGGGGGTGGGCAATGAGCAGTTCTTC.

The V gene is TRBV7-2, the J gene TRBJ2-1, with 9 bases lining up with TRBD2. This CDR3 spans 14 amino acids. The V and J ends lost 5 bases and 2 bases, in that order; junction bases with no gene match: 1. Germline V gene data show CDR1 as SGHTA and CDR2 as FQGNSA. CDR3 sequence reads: CASSRGGAYNEQFF. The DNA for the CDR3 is TGTGCCAGCAGCCGCGGGGGGGCCTACAATGAGCAGTTCTTC.

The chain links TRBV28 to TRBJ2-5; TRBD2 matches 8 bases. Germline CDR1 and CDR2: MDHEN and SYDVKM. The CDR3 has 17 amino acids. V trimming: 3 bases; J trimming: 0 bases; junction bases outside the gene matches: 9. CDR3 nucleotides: TGTGCCAGCAGTTTGTTGAGTAGCGGGGTGTACCAAGAGACCCAGTACTTC. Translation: CASSLLSSGVYQETQYF.

CDR3 DNA: TGTGCCAGTAGTATAGTGGAGGGCACTGAAGCTTTCTTT. It translates to CASSIVEGTEAFF. The chain employs TRBV19 and TRBJ1-1; D gene uncertain. Trimming cost V 1 base and J 4 bases, with 7 bases left between them. In germline, CDR1 is LNHDA, CDR2 SQIVND (reference sequence). The length of the CDR3 is 13 residues. Together with reference TRBV19 and TRBJ1-1, the CDR3 gives the full variable domain: DGGITQSPKYLFRKEGQNVTLSCEQNLNHDAMYWYRQDPGQGLRLIYYSQIVNDFQKGDIAEGYSVSREKKESFPLTVTSAQKNPTAFYLCASSIVEGTEAFFGQGTRLTVV.